The 2 T cell receptor beta chains below all came from one sample that was sequenced in a study of long-term antiretroviral therapy in people with HIV (dated by TCRdb to 2022 to 2024). The immunoSEQ hsTCRB v3.0 assay was used at survey level resolution to sequence the TRB variable region. Entries here come from immuneACCESS through TCRdb and include only in-frame sequences with V and J called. Some clones fail to appear in such tables; in the studies checked, an unresolved V gene covers under half of the shortfall, and the cause of the remainder is unknown. In all, the sample holds approximately 35,000 clones, and 80% to 90% of those were seen once. Of the sample, roughly a tenth falls within the top ten clones. The material was unsorted PBMCs, obtained 2.2 years after starting antiretroviral therapy. The receptors derive from a young man with HIV.

V usage is TRBV12-5 and J usage is TRBJ2-3; 8 bases line up with TRBD2. The junction had 0 bases not matched to a gene; V was cut back by 0 bases and J by 1 base. The germline CDR1 and CDR2 sequences are LGHNT and FRNRAP. This CDR3 comprises 15 residues. The CDR3 region has the DNA TGTGCTAGTGGTTTGGTAGCGGGGGGCACAGATACGCAGTATTTT. This encodes CASGLVAGGTDTQYF.

The rearrangement joins TRBV7-2 to TRBJ1-2; TRBD1 is a possible D gene (6 bases). The CDR3 totals 14 residues. The germline gives CDR1 SGHTA, CDR2 FQGNSA. V dropped 5 bases and J dropped 3 bases, with 13 bases sitting between them. Written as DNA, the CDR3 is TGTGCCAGCAGCCATCGGACAGTCGACTATGGCTACACCTTC. As protein: CASSHRTVDYGYTF.